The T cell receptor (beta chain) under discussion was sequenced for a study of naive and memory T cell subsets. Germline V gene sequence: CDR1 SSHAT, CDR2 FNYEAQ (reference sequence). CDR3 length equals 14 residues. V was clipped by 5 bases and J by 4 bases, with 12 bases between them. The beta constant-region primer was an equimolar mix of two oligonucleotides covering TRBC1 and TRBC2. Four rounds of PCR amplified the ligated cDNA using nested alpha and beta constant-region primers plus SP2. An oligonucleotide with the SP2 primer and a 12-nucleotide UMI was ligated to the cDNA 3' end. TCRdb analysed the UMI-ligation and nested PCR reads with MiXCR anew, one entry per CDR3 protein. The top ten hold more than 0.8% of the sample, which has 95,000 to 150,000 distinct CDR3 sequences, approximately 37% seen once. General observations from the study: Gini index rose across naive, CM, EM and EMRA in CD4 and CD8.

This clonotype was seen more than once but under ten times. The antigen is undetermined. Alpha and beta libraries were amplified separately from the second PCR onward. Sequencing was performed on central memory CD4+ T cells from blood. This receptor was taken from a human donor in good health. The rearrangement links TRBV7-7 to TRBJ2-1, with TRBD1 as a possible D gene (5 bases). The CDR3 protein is CASSVSTEYNEQFF. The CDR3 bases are TGTGCCAGCAGCGTCTCGACAGAATACAATGAGCAGTTCTTC.